The 32 T cell receptor beta chains listed next were all sequenced from one sample in a study of cytomegalovirus exposure and HLA in healthy donors. The assay was immunoSEQ multiplex PCR, and TCRdb's table has in-frame clones only and misses some. This repertoire shows about 100,000 clones, around 96% found once; its top ten account for approximately 1%. Sequencing was done on a sample of PBMCs. These receptors were collected from a young woman in good health and CMV-seronegative.

The rearrangement uses TRBV7-2 and TRBJ1-5; D ambiguous. The CDR3 contains 15 residues. V dropped 1 base and J dropped 0 bases, with 7 bases sitting between them. CDR1 SGHTA and CDR2 FQGNSA come from the germline V gene. The CDR3 coding sequence is TGTGCCAGCAGCTTAGGGCCCCATAGCAATCAGCCCCAGCATTTT. Residues: CASSLGPHSNQPQHF.

The V call is TRBV6-6, the J call TRBJ1-1; D is ambiguous. Germline values: CDR1 MNHNY, CDR2 SVGAGI (reference sequence). The CDR3 consists of 11 residues. V was clipped by 8 bases and J by 1 base, with 5 bases between them. This CDR3 reads CASRQNTEAFF. For the CDR3, the DNA is TGTGCCAGCCGACAGAACACTGAAGCTTTCTTT.

The chain links TRBV5-1 to TRBJ2-1, with 10 bases that match TRBD2. Losses at the gene ends were 4 bases for V and 3 bases for J; bases not matched to a gene: 4. The CDR3 spans 15 residues. Germline V gene data show CDR1 as SGHRS and CDR2 as YFSETQ. CDR3 coding DNA: TGCGCCAGCAGCGGGGGGACTAGCGACTACAATGAGCAGTTCTTC. It yields the protein CASSGGTSDYNEQFF.

The CDR3 nucleotides are TGTGCCACCAGCACCCCGGTAGCGACATCGGGACAGATTAACTATGGCTACACCTTC. It yields the protein CATSTPVATSGQINYGYTF. The gene calls are TRBV15 and TRBJ1-2; TRBD1 aligns across 7 bases. This CDR3 region has 19 residues. V lost 4 bases to trimming and J lost 1 base; unmatched junction nucleotides: 18. CDR1 and CDR2 (germline): LNHNV, YYDKDF (reference sequence).

V usage is TRBV9 and J usage is TRBJ2-3; 9 positions agree with TRBD2. The CDR3 loop spans 14 amino acids. Germline lookup yields CDR1 SGDLS and CDR2 YYNGEE. Germline trimming cut 7 bases from V and 1 base from J; bases unmatched to any gene: 4. The CDR3 coding sequence is TGTGCCAGCGGTCTAGCGGGGCGCACAGATACGCAGTATTTT. It is translated as CASGLAGRTDTQYF.

This clone was counted a single time. The chain links TRBV27 to TRBJ2-5; 7 bases fit TRBD1. This CDR3 contains 15 residues. The V gene end was trimmed by 5 bases and the J gene end by 2 bases; junction bases not matched to a gene: 8. From germline, CDR1 is MNHEY and CDR2 SMNVEV (reference sequence). The CDR3, as DNA: TGTGCCAGCAGTCCGACAGGGTACCTTCAAGAGACCCAGTACTTC. It is translated as CASSPTGYLQETQYF.

V and J are TRBV5-4 and TRBJ2-3, with 9 nucleotides matching TRBD1. J gave up 0 bases and V 4 bases, and 3 bases lay outside the gene matches. Per germline, CDR1 SGHNT and CDR2 YYREEE (reference sequence). The CDR3 is 15 amino acids. The DNA for the CDR3 is TGTGCCAGCAGCCCCGGGACAGGGAGCACAGATACGCAGTATTTT. Translation: CASSPGTGSTDTQYF.

The chain has TRBV18 and TRBJ1-2, with D tentatively TRBD1 (5 bases). Germline CDR1 KGHSH, CDR2 LQKENI. V lost 4 bases and J lost 2, with 8 bases in between. This CDR3 contains 13 residues. In DNA form, the CDR3 reads TGTGCCAGCTCACGTGGGGGGAACTATGGCTACACCTTC. Its protein is CASSRGGNYGYTF.

Here the CDR3 reads CASSIFGGDTGELFF. In nucleotides, the CDR3 is TGTGCCAGTAGTATATTCGGGGGGGACACCGGGGAGCTGTTTTTT. This chain uses TRBV19 with TRBJ2-2, with 8 nucleotides matching TRBD2. From germline, CDR1 is LNHDA and CDR2 SQIVND (reference sequence). CDR3 size: 15 residues. Trimming removed 2 bases from V and 3 bases from J; junction bases left unmatched: 2.

The genes are TRBV27 and TRBJ2-3; TRBD1 aligns across 8 bases. Germline assignment: CDR1 MNHEY and CDR2 SMNVEV (reference sequence). V dropped 6 bases and J dropped 5; count of bases not matched to a gene: 10. The CDR3 sequence is 15 residues long. CDR3 in amino acids: CASSRAGTGKDTQYF. The CDR3 DNA reads TGTGCCAGCAGCCGAGCCGGGACAGGTAAAGATACGCAGTATTTT.

This chain joins TRBV4-3 and TRBJ2-2; TRBD2 agrees at 8 bases. CDR3 size: 15 residues. Germline V gene data show CDR1 as LGHNA and CDR2 as YSLEER. The V and J ends lost 1 base and 6 bases, in that order; junction bases with no gene match: 4. The CDR3 bases are TGCGCCAGCAGCCAAGGAAGCGGGAGATCCGGGGAGCTGTTTTTT. Its translation is CASSQGSGRSGELFF.

V is TRBV15 and J is TRBJ2-3; D unclear. This CDR3 is 16 amino acids long. The ends were cut back, 4 bases at V and 1 base at J, with 15 bases in the middle. Per the germline V gene, CDR1 is LNHNV and CDR2 is YYDKDF (reference sequence). CDR3 DNA: TGTGCCACCAGCACCGGAGCGATAGTCGGCACAGATACGCAGTATTTT. Translation gives CATSTGAIVGTDTQYF.

This chain uses TRBV9 with TRBJ1-5; maybe TRBD1 (5 bases). Trimming pared 0 bases from V and 3 bases from J, leaving 7 bases between. CDR1 and CDR2 from the germline V gene are SGDLS and YYNGEE. This CDR3 comprises 14 residues. The CDR3 nucleotides are TGTGCCAGCAGCGTAGCAGGGTCCAATCAGCCCCAGCATTTT. It is translated as CASSVAGSNQPQHF.

The rearrangement links TRBV2 to TRBJ1-2, with TRBD1 identical over 12 bases. The CDR3 spans 14 residues. Trimming at V came to 6 bases and at J to 7 bases, leaving 6 bases not matched to a gene. The germline V gene encodes CDR1 SNHLY and CDR2 FYNNEI. In nucleotides, the CDR3 is TGTGCCAGCAGAGGGGACAGGGGGCTTTCTGGCTACACCTTC. Protein: CASRGDRGLSGYTF. Filled out from reference TRBV2 and TRBJ1-2, the complete variable domain reads EPEVTQTPSHQVTQMGQEVILRCVPISNHLYFYWYRQILGQKVEFLVSFYNNEISEKSEIFDDQFSVERPDGSNFTLKIRSTKLEDSAMYFCASRGDRGLSGYTFGSGTRLTVV.

This chain joins TRBV15 and TRBJ2-1; 8 bases map to TRBD2. The CDR3 runs 14 residues. Trimming took 3 bases from V and 8 from J; bases not matched to a gene: 6. CDR1 is LNHNV, CDR2 YYDKDF, per germline (reference sequence). This CDR3 reads CATSSPRGGHEQFF. CDR3 in DNA: TGTGCCACCAGCAGCCCCCGGGGGGGCCATGAGCAGTTCTTC.

The J gene is TRBJ2-7, the V gene TRBV12-5; a possible D gene is TRBD2 (7 bases). This CDR3 region has 14 residues. The V gene lost 7 bases and the J gene lost 0 bases, with 13 bases spanning the gap. CDR1 is LGHNT, CDR2 FRNRAP, per germline. The CDR3, as DNA: TGTGCTAGTGCCGGGGGGCCCAGCTCCTACGAGCAGTACTTC. It specifies CASAGGPSSYEQYF.

The CDR3 protein is CASTQFTGSSGNTIYF. The CDR3, as DNA: TGTGCCTCCACCCAATTTACAGGGTCTTCAGGAAACACCATATATTTT. V usage is TRBV30 and J usage is TRBJ1-3, with a tentative D call TRBD1 (6 bases). Looked up from germline, CDR1 is GTSNPN and CDR2 is SVGIG (reference sequence). V was cut by 7 bases and J by 4 bases, with 23 bases left in between. This CDR3 is built from 16 residues.

This chain uses TRBV7-2 with TRBJ1-4, with no clear D. CDR1 is SGHTA, CDR2 FQGNSA, per germline. V lost 5 bases to trimming and J lost 5 bases, with 15 bases between them. The CDR3 is 15 residues long. The chain's CDR3 is CASSPRSGWNEKLFF. In DNA, the CDR3 is TGTGCCAGCAGCCCGCGAAGCGGGTGGAATGAAAAACTGTTTTTT.

The chain links TRBV2 to TRBJ1-2; D perhaps matches TRBD1 (5 bases). The CDR3 extends over 14 amino acids. V lost 5 bases and J lost 6, with 16 bases in between. The germline gives CDR1 SNHLY, CDR2 FYNNEI. This chain's CDR3 is CASSPQGPLDGYTF. The CDR3 DNA reads as TGTGCCAGCAGTCCCCAGGGTCCCTTAGATGGCTACACCTTC.

The chain recombines TRBV2 with TRBJ2-7, with TRBD2 matching over 13 bases. V shed 8 bases, J shed 7 bases, and the junction held 5 bases outside the gene matches. The length of the CDR3 is 13 residues. CDR1 and CDR2 (germline): SNHLY, FYNNEI. The CDR3 is CASGLAGVGEQYF. The CDR3 DNA sequence: TGTGCCAGCGGACTAGCGGGAGTTGGTGAGCAGTACTTC.

The chain couples TRBV5-1 to TRBJ1-4; D is ambiguous. The CDR3 loop spans 14 amino acids. V gave up 4 bases and J gave up 3 bases, with 10 bases separating them. Germline loops: CDR1 SGHRS, CDR2 YFSETQ. CDR3 in DNA: TGCGCCAGCAGCATGGACGGTCCTAATGAAAAACTGTTTTTT. Its translation: CASSMDGPNEKLFF.

A word on this clone: Germline and junction disagree at one end, which may indicate a read error. The rearrangement uses TRBV30 and TRBJ1-6; perhaps TRBD1 as D (6 bases). The CDR3 length is 13 residues. Germline CDR1 and CDR2: GTSNPN and SVGIG (reference sequence). The CDR3 reads CAGSPQGHSPLHF. The CDR3 DNA sequence: TGTGCCGGGAGTCCGCAGGGGCATTCACCCCTCCACTTT.

This clone was seen only once. V and J are TRBV28 and TRBJ1-1; 8 nucleotides agree with TRBD1. The CDR3 length is 14 residues. Per the germline V gene, CDR1 is MDHEN and CDR2 is SYDVKM. V lost 4 bases, J lost 6 bases, and 7 bases stayed unmatched. CDR3 sequence reads: CASSYRGEIAEAFF. The CDR3 DNA follows: TGTGCCAGCAGTTACAGGGGGGAAATAGCTGAAGCTTTCTTT.

This clone has only one observation. J is TRBJ2-7 and V is TRBV19; 9 nucleotides align to TRBD2. Germline trimming cut 4 bases from V and 4 bases from J; bases unmatched to any gene: 2. The CDR3 sequence is 13 residues long. Germline V lookup: CDR1 LNHDA, CDR2 SQIVND (reference sequence). CDR3 nucleotide sequence: TGTGCCAGTAGTAGGACTAGCGAATACGAGCAGTACTTC. Encoded protein: CASSRTSEYEQYF. Full variable domain (missing parts from reference TRBV19 and TRBJ2-7): DGGITQSPKYLFRKEGQNVTLSCEQNLNHDAMYWYRQDPGQGLRLIYYSQIVNDFQKGDIAEGYSVSREKKESFPLTVTSAQKNPTAFYLCASSRTSEYEQYFGPGTRLTVT.

This chain links TRBV15 with TRBJ2-1, with D perhaps TRBD2 (7 bases). Germline lookup yields CDR1 LNHNV and CDR2 YYDKDF (reference sequence). The CDR3 sequence is 14 residues long. The V and J ends lost 0 bases and 9 bases respectively, with 12 bases between them. The CDR3 DNA sequence: TGTGCCACCAGCAGAGATCGGGGGGCCGGTGAGCAGTTCTTC. This encodes CATSRDRGAGEQFF. The full variable domain, in which reference TRBV15 and TRBJ2-1 provide the parts outside the CDR3, is DAMVIQNPRYQVTQFGKPVTLSCSQTLNHNVMYWYQQKSSQAPKLLFHYYDKDFNNEADTPDNFQSRRPNTSFCFLDIRSPGLGDTAMYLCATSRDRGAGEQFFGPGTRLTVL.

The chain combines TRBV19 with TRBJ2-5, with 8 bases aligning to TRBD2. The CDR3 contains 13 residues. CDR1 and CDR2 (germline): LNHDA, SQIVND (reference sequence). Trimming removed 6 bases from V and 4 bases from J; junction bases left unmatched: 4. Here the CDR3 DNA reads TGTGCCAGTAGCACCCTAGCGGGAGAGACCCAGTACTTC. This sequence encodes CASSTLAGETQYF.

The rearrangement links TRBV7-9 to TRBJ2-3; unclear D gene. The CDR3 is 13 residues long. Per germline, CDR1 SEHNR and CDR2 FQNEAQ (reference sequence). V dropped 5 bases and J dropped 0 bases, with 6 bases sitting between them. The CDR3 reads CASSRSSTDTQYF. The CDR3 nucleotides are TGTGCCAGCAGCCGTTCTAGCACAGATACGCAGTATTTT.

The V call is TRBV6-5, the J call TRBJ2-7; a possible D gene is TRBD2 (5 bases). Germline V lookup: CDR1 MNHEY, CDR2 SVGAGI. Trimming stripped 8 bases from V and 2 bases from J, with 16 bases between. The CDR3 sequence is 14 residues long. CDR3 loop: CASRQSGLTYEQYF. In DNA form, the CDR3 reads TGTGCCAGCCGCCAGAGCGGCCTAACCTACGAGCAGTACTTC.

The gene calls are TRBV27 and TRBJ2-7; weak D call: TRBD1 (6 bases). Deletions cut 1 base from V and 5 bases from J, with 12 bases between. CDR1 is MNHEY and CDR2 is SMNVEV in the germline V gene (reference sequence). The CDR3 is 14 amino acids. As DNA, the CDR3 is TGTGCCAGCAGTTTATATACAGGGACCCACGAGCAGTACTTC. It is translated as CASSLYTGTHEQYF.

The chain is built from TRBV27 and TRBJ2-2; TRBD2 matches at 10 bases. This CDR3 region has 16 residues. Germline CDR1 reads MNHEY; CDR2 reads SMNVEV (reference sequence). The trim removed 3 bases at V and 9 bases at J, leaving 10 bases unmatched. The CDR3 reads CASSFISGRANWELFF. The CDR3 DNA reads as TGTGCCAGCAGTTTTATCAGCGGGAGGGCCAACTGGGAGCTGTTTTTT.

The genes are TRBV6-5 and TRBJ1-2, with TRBD1 as a possible D gene (6 bases). This CDR3 is 13 amino acids long. Germline CDR1 and CDR2: MNHEY and SVGAGI. Trimming shortened V by 6 bases and J by 4 bases, and 12 bases separated the two germline ends. Here the CDR3 reads CASRYTGSYGYTF. CDR3 coding DNA: TGTGCCAGCAGGTATACAGGGTCCTATGGCTACACCTTC.

V is TRBV7-9 and J is TRBJ2-2; D possibly corresponds to TRBD2 (5 bases). The CDR3 totals 14 residues. CDR1 and CDR2 (germline): SEHNR, FQNEAQ (reference sequence). Trimming left V 1 base short and J 6 bases short, with 9 bases between. CDR3 in DNA: TGTGCCAGCAGCTTAGGGGGAGTTCCCGGGGAGCTGTTTTTT. Its translation: CASSLGGVPGELFF.